A single sample gave rise to the 17 T cell receptor beta chains below, sequenced in a study of HIV-infected children after antiretroviral therapy interruption. The TCR library was built from RNA with a 3' RACE protocol and unique molecular identifiers. MiXCR was run by TCRdb on the 3' RACE reads, yielding one entry per CDR3 protein. The sample includes more than 75,000 distinct CDR3 sequences, approximately 6.9% of them seen just once. Treatment indicated: PENTA 11 planned treatment interruption arm or continuous ART arm. This material consisted of CD45RA+ CD4+ T cells from PBMCs, pooled from several time points, taken from a donor given antiretroviral therapy, either interrupted or continuous. As to subset: naive CD4+ CD45RA+ CD45RO- T cells. The source of these receptors is a pool of human donors with HIV.

This clonotype was recorded at least ten times. The CDR3 nucleotides are TGCAGTGCTAGAGTCGGGACACTGAACACTGAAGCTTTCTTT. Amino acid sequence: CSARVGTLNTEAFF. The chain uses TRBV20-1 and TRBJ1-1; tentatively, D is TRBD1 (6 bases). V shed 1 base and J shed 0 bases, with 9 bases lying between them. Germline values: CDR1 DFQATT, CDR2 SNEGSKA (reference sequence). This CDR3 is built from 14 residues.

The table lists this clonotype with many counts. The V call is TRBV5-1, the J call TRBJ2-1, with 9 bases identical to TRBD1. Germline CDR1 and CDR2: SGHRS and YFSETQ. The CDR3 length is 14 residues. V gave up 5 bases and J gave up 7 bases; unmatched junction bases: 7. CDR3 nucleotide sequence: TGCGCCAGCAGTAGGACAGGGGAGTATAATGAGCAGTTCTTC. This sequence encodes CASSRTGEYNEQFF.

A word on this clonotype: The junction departs from germline at one end; a sequencing error may be responsible. This chain connects TRBV4-1 to TRBJ2-2; the D is unclear. Looked up from germline, CDR1 is MGHRA and CDR2 is YSYEKL. The CDR3 totals 14 residues. The CDR3: CASSQGQNTGQLYF. The CDR3 coding sequence is TGTGCCAGCAGCCAAGGCCAGAACACCGGGCAGCTCTACTTT.

This clonotype was counted many times. V is TRBV20-1 and J is TRBJ2-1; perhaps TRBD1 as D (6 bases). Trimming removed 4 bases from V and 5 bases from J, with 9 bases in between. The germline CDR1 and CDR2 sequences are DFQATT and SNEGSKA (reference sequence). This CDR3 is 12 amino acids long. The CDR3 spells CSATKGDNEQFF. The CDR3 nucleotides are TGCAGTGCTACTAAGGGGGACAATGAGCAGTTCTTC.

This clonotype was seen repeatedly, ten times or more. The chain carries TRBV5-1 and TRBJ1-1, with a tentative D call TRBD1 (5 bases). CDR1 SGHRS and CDR2 YFSETQ come from the germline V gene. CDR3 length: 13 amino acids. Deletions cut 0 bases from V and 8 bases from J, with 11 bases between. Here the CDR3 DNA reads TGCGCCAGCAGCTTGGGTGACGGGGCCGAAGCTTTCTTT. It codes for CASSLGDGAEAFF.

This clonotype was seen at least ten times. The chain carries TRBV10-2 and TRBJ1-1, with TRBD1 as a possible D gene (6 bases). The CDR3 covers 18 residues. The germline gives CDR1 WSHSY, CDR2 SAAADI. The V gene lost 1 base and the J gene lost 0 bases, with 18 bases spanning the gap. The CDR3 reads CASSELGQGSAMNTEAFF. As DNA, the CDR3 is TGCGCCAGCAGTGAGTTGGGGCAGGGGTCTGCCATGAACACTGAAGCTTTCTTT.

This clonotype appeared many times. The chain combines TRBV12-3 or TRBV12-4 with TRBJ1-2; D call uncertain. The CDR3 has 13 amino acids. V was pared by 2 bases and J by 4 bases, with 8 bases between. The CDR3 spells CASSLLSIYGYTF. DNA for the CDR3: TGTGCCAGCAGTTTACTCTCCATCTATGGCTACACCTTC.

This clonotype was seen at least ten times. J is TRBJ2-1 and V is TRBV5-1, with 7 bases matching TRBD1. This CDR3 is built from 16 residues. The germline V gene encodes CDR1 SGHRS and CDR2 YFSETQ. J lost 6 bases, V lost 4 bases, and 13 bases had no gene match. CDR3 amino acids: CASSPTTGTAFNEQFF. The DNA of the CDR3 is TGCGCCAGCAGCCCGACAACCGGGACAGCGTTCAATGAGCAGTTCTTC.

Many counts were recorded for this clonotype. The CDR3 spells CASSPRGSGNTIYF. The CDR3 coding sequence is TGTGCCAGCAGCCCCCGCGGGAGTGGAAACACCATATATTTT. The genes are TRBV12-3 or TRBV12-4 and TRBJ1-3; unclear D gene. The CDR3 is made up of 14 amino acids. Trimming took off 6 bases at V and 3 bases at J, with 12 bases between the two ends.

Many counts were recorded for this clonotype. The chain recombines TRBV28 with TRBJ2-1; D might be TRBD1 (5 bases). Trimming left V 10 bases short and J 2 bases short, with 15 bases between. This CDR3 spans 14 amino acids. The V gene's germline CDR1 is MDHEN and CDR2 SYDVKM. CDR3 DNA: TGTGCCACTTCAGGGATGGGTACCTACAATGAGCAGTTCTTC. This gives the protein CATSGMGTYNEQFF.

The rearrangement joins TRBV5-1 to TRBJ2-5, with a tentative D call TRBD2 (6 bases). In germline, CDR1 is SGHRS, CDR2 YFSETQ. Trimming removed 3 bases from V and 5 bases from J, with 11 bases in between. The CDR3 covers 13 residues. DNA for the CDR3: TGCGCCAGCAGCTGGAGGGAACCGGAGACCCAGTACTTC. It yields the protein CASSWREPETQYF. Filled out from reference TRBV5-1 and TRBJ2-5, the complete variable domain reads KAGVTQTPRYLIKTRGQQVTLSCSPISGHRSVSWYQQTPGQGLQFLFEYFSETQRNKGNFPGRFSGRQFSNSRSEMNVSTLELGDSALYLCASSWREPETQYFGPGTRLLVL.

This clonotype was observed many times. The chain combines TRBV5-1 with TRBJ2-5, with D uncertain. The germline CDR1 and CDR2 sequences are SGHRS and YFSETQ. V was pared by 6 bases and J by 5 bases, with 20 bases between. CDR3 length equals 15 residues. Here the CDR3 DNA reads TGCGCCAGCAAATTATTGTTAGCACCTACGGAGACCCAGTACTTC. It translates to CASKLLLAPTETQYF.

The sample holds many counts of this clonotype. The J gene is TRBJ2-7, the V gene TRBV13; unclear D gene. Trimming cost V 7 bases and J 0 bases, with 10 bases left between them. This CDR3 spans 13 amino acids. Germline V gene data show CDR1 as PRHDT and CDR2 as FYEKMQ (reference sequence). This CDR3 reads CASTKTLSYEQYF. The CDR3, as DNA: TGTGCCAGCACAAAGACACTCTCCTACGAGCAGTACTTC.

This clonotype was found many times. This sequence joins TRBV20-1 and TRBJ2-7; weak D call: TRBD2 (5 bases). The V end was cut by 7 bases, the J end by 3 bases, with 13 bases between. This CDR3 contains 12 residues. The germline V gene has CDR1 DFQATT and CDR2 SNEGSKA (reference sequence). The CDR3 bases are TGCAGTGTCTTACGGACTCTCTACGAGCAGTACTTC. Protein: CSVLRTLYEQYF.

This chain connects TRBV6-6 to TRBJ1-5; D gene unclear. This CDR3 contains 12 residues. Per the germline V gene, CDR1 is MNHNY and CDR2 is SVGAGI (reference sequence). V lost 10 bases, J lost 4 bases, and 11 bases lay in between. The CDR3 is CATGANNQPQHF. In nucleotides, the CDR3 is TGTGCCACAGGAGCTAATAATCAGCCCCAGCATTTT.

In this sample, this clonotype turned up a few times. The gene calls are TRBV27 and TRBJ1-5; 7 bases map to TRBD1. The V segment lost 6 bases and the J segment 6 bases; nucleotides outside the gene matches: 8. CDR1 and CDR2 (germline): MNHEY, SMNVEV (reference sequence). There are 14 residues in the CDR3. Here the CDR3 DNA reads TGTGCCAGCAGCATATCGGACAGGAGTCAGCCCCAGCATTTT. As protein: CASSISDRSQPQHF.

This clonotype was counted ten times or more. CDR3 protein: CASSPARGNQPQHF. For the CDR3, the DNA is TGTGCCAGCAGCCCCGCGAGAGGTAATCAGCCCCAGCATTTT. The J gene is TRBJ1-5, the V gene TRBV12-3 or TRBV12-4; unclear D gene. The CDR3 runs 14 residues. Trimming left V 6 bases short and J 4 bases short, with 13 bases between.